Below, 19 T cell receptor beta chains from the same sample are listed, as sequenced in a study of cytomegalovirus exposure and HLA in healthy donors. Primers: 60 Vbeta forward and 13 Jbeta reverse. Assay used: immunoSEQ multiplex PCR; TCRdb lists only in-frame clones, some missing. Among about 86,000 clones, more than 75% were seen once, and the ten largest hold roughly 14%. Sequencing was performed on PBMCs. These receptors were taken from a woman between 40 and 55 years old in good health and CMV-seropositive.

This chain joins TRBV27 and TRBJ2-5; TRBD1 is a possible D gene (6 bases). Trimming pared 4 bases from V and 3 bases from J, leaving 12 bases between. The CDR3 has 14 residues. CDR1 is MNHEY, CDR2 SMNVEV, per germline (reference sequence). Here the CDR3 reads CASSYTGHEETQYF. The CDR3 region has the DNA TGTGCCAGCAGTTATACGGGACACGAAGAGACCCAGTACTTC.

This clone was observed a few times. J is TRBJ2-1 and V is TRBV19, with D possibly matching TRBD2 (6 bases). V lost 2 bases and J 4 bases, leaving 12 bases between the germline ends. CDR1 and CDR2 from the germline V gene are LNHDA and SQIVND (reference sequence). CDR3 length equals 15 residues. CDR3 protein: CASSITFGRYNEQFF. The DNA for the CDR3 is TGTGCCAGTAGTATAACGTTTGGGAGGTACAATGAGCAGTTCTTC.

This chain links TRBV7-9 with TRBJ1-1, with TRBD1 as a possible D gene (6 bases). Germline CDR1 reads SEHNR; CDR2 reads FQNEAQ (reference sequence). This CDR3 comprises 17 residues. Deletions cut 0 bases from V and 2 bases from J, with 16 bases between. CDR3 amino acids: CASSLAGGAGGNTEAFF. CDR3 nucleotide sequence: TGTGCCAGCAGCTTAGCCGGGGGGGCAGGCGGTAACACTGAAGCTTTCTTT.

In DNA, the CDR3 is TGCGCCAGCAGCTTGAACCGGGACTTCTACGAGCAGTACTTC. Translation: CASSLNRDFYEQYF. The chain uses TRBV5-1 and TRBJ2-7, with D tentatively TRBD2 (6 bases). Germline V gives CDR1 SGHRS, CDR2 YFSETQ. V lost 1 base and J lost 3, with 11 bases in between. This CDR3 contains 14 residues.

This chain links TRBV12-5 with TRBJ2-3; the match to TRBD2 covers 8 bases. The CDR3 loop spans 16 amino acids. Germline loops: CDR1 LGHNT, CDR2 FRNRAP. Losses at the gene ends were 2 bases for V and 3 bases for J; bases not matched to a gene: 7. The CDR3 here is CASGLSQAGVTDTQYF. CDR3 nucleotide sequence: TGTGCTAGTGGTTTGAGCCAAGCGGGGGTAACAGATACGCAGTATTTT. Looking up the rest from reference TRBV12-5 and TRBJ2-3 gives the full variable domain: DARVTQTPRHKVTEMGQEVTMRCQPILGHNTVFWYRQTMMQGLELLAYFRNRAPLDDSGMPKDRFSAEMPDATLATLKIQPSEPRDSAVYFCASGLSQAGVTDTQYFGPGTRLTVL.

V is TRBV4-1 and J is TRBJ1-5, with a tentative D call TRBD1 (6 bases). The CDR3 sequence is 13 residues long. Germline loops: CDR1 MGHRA, CDR2 YSYEKL. V was trimmed by 4 bases and J by 6 bases, leaving 10 bases between them. The CDR3 nucleotides read TGCGCCAGCAGCCTGGGGGCAGGTCAGCCCCAGCATTTT. Protein: CASSLGAGQPQHF.

The CDR3 protein is CASSPDPGGVNTEAFF. DNA of the CDR3: TGTGCCAGCAGCCCTGACCCGGGGGGGGTGAACACTGAAGCTTTCTTT. The V call is TRBV7-9, the J call TRBJ1-1; a possible D gene is TRBD1 (5 bases). Germline values: CDR1 SEHNR, CDR2 FQNEAQ (reference sequence). CDR3 length: 16 residues. V dropped 5 bases and J dropped 0 bases, with 16 bases sitting between them. Looking up the rest from reference TRBV7-9 and TRBJ1-1 gives the full variable domain: DTGVSQNPRHKITKRGQNVTFRCDPISEHNRLYWYRQTLGQGPEFLTYFQNEAQLEKSRLLSDRFSAERPKGSFSTLEIQRTEQGDSAMYLCASSPDPGGVNTEAFFGQGTRLTVV.

The V gene is TRBV19, the J gene TRBJ1-3; D is perhaps TRBD1 (6 bases). The CDR3 covers 18 residues. V shed 1 base and J shed 0 bases, with 16 bases lying between them. CDR1 is LNHDA, CDR2 SQIVND, per germline (reference sequence). This chain's CDR3 is CASSIGNRVPLSGNTIYF. The CDR3 bases are TGTGCCAGTAGTATAGGAAACAGGGTCCCCCTCTCTGGAAACACCATATATTTT.

The genes are TRBV28 and TRBJ1-1; a weak D match, TRBD1 (6 bases). This CDR3 has 13 amino acids. Trimming pared 6 bases from V and 6 bases from J, leaving 14 bases between. Germline CDR1 and CDR2: MDHEN and SYDVKM. The DNA of the CDR3 is TGTGCCAGCAGCCTTGGACAGACTTCTGAAGCTTTCTTT. Translating it yields CASSLGQTSEAFF.

The V call is TRBV30, the J call TRBJ2-3; TRBD1 matches at 7 bases. Germline assignment: CDR1 GTSNPN and CDR2 SVGIG (reference sequence). This CDR3 has 14 residues. The junction had 3 bases not matched to a gene; V was cut back by 0 bases and J by 3 bases. DNA of the CDR3: TGTGCCTGGAGTGTAAGGGGGCGGACAGATACGCAGTATTTT. Its translation: CAWSVRGRTDTQYF.

The CDR3 spells CASSLGGLYGYTF. CDR3 nucleotides: TGTGCCAGCAGCTTAGGGGGACTCTATGGCTACACCTTC. The chain carries TRBV7-9 and TRBJ1-2; a possible D gene is TRBD1 (5 bases). The CDR3 runs 13 residues. Germline V gene lookup returns CDR1 SEHNR and CDR2 FQNEAQ (reference sequence). V was cut by 1 base and J by 4 bases, with 7 bases left in between.

The chain has TRBV6-5 and TRBJ1-4; perhaps TRBD1 as D (6 bases). V was pared by 7 bases and J by 8 bases, with 17 bases between. The germline CDR1 and CDR2 sequences are MNHEY and SVGAGI. The CDR3 sequence is 14 residues long. This CDR3 reads CASNRGGSSEKLFF. The CDR3 region has the DNA TGTGCCAGCAATAGGGGGGGTTCCTCCGAAAAACTGTTTTTT.

This clone was detected only once. The V gene is TRBV19, the J gene TRBJ2-5; D unclear. The CDR3 consists of 14 residues. Germline assignment: CDR1 LNHDA and CDR2 SQIVND (reference sequence). V lost 3 bases to trimming and J lost 5 bases, with 13 bases between them. The CDR3 DNA is TGTGCCAGTAGTATGACCCAAATGCGGGAGACCCAGTACTTC. This gives the protein CASSMTQMRETQYF.

CDR3 residues: CASSIGGGGWVTGELFF. As DNA, the CDR3 is TGTGCCAGTAGTATAGGGGGAGGAGGTTGGGTTACCGGGGAGCTGTTTTTT. This rearrangement joins TRBV19 to TRBJ2-2, with D perhaps TRBD2 (6 bases). V lost 1 base to trimming and J lost 5 bases, with 17 bases between them. The germline CDR1 and CDR2 sequences are LNHDA and SQIVND (reference sequence). The CDR3 has 17 amino acids.

This chain links TRBV10-3 with TRBJ2-7; 8 nucleotides align to TRBD1. Losses at the gene ends were 3 bases for V and 4 bases for J; bases not matched to a gene: 11. The germline CDR1 and CDR2 sequences are ENHRY and SYGVKD. The CDR3 spans 16 residues. The CDR3 loop is CAISDPWTGLSYEQYF. Written as DNA, the CDR3 is TGTGCCATCAGTGACCCCTGGACAGGGTTAAGTTACGAGCAGTACTTC.

The genes are TRBV11-2 and TRBJ2-1, with 8 bases that match TRBD1. V gave up 4 bases and J gave up 4 bases; unmatched junction bases: 9. Per germline, CDR1 SGHAT and CDR2 FQNNGV. The CDR3 has 16 residues. The CDR3 sequence: CASSSQTGASYNEQFF. DNA for the CDR3: TGTGCCAGCAGCTCACAGACAGGGGCCTCATACAATGAGCAGTTCTTC.

This sequence joins TRBV4-1 and TRBJ1-1, with D possibly TRBD1 on 6 matching bases. Germline V CDR1 and CDR2: MGHRA, YSYEKL. CDR3 length equals 17 residues. With 0 bases removed from V and 1 base from J, the gap between germline ends came to 15 bases. In DNA form, the CDR3 reads TGCGCCAGCAGCCAAGATGTGGGGGGGCAAGGGAACACTGAAGCTTTCTTT. Its translation is CASSQDVGGQGNTEAFF.

CDR3 sequence (DNA): TGCGCCAGCAGCCCTGGGGGGAAAGGGACTGAAGCTTTCTTT. Its translation is CASSPGGKGTEAFF. V and J are TRBV5-1 and TRBJ1-1; TRBD1 might be the D (5 bases). The CDR3 runs to 14 residues. Germline values: CDR1 SGHRS, CDR2 YFSETQ. Trimming took 4 bases from V and 5 from J, leaving 15 bases between them.

The rearrangement links TRBV18 to TRBJ1-2, with a tentative D call TRBD1 (5 bases). Per the germline V gene, CDR1 is KGHSH and CDR2 is LQKENI. This CDR3 contains 14 residues. Here the CDR3 reads CGVAPPGPEYGYTF. CDR3 sequence (DNA): TGTGGGGTAGCACCACCAGGGCCGGAGTATGGCTACACCTTC.